The 28 T cell receptor beta chains reported below all come from one sample, sequenced in a study of OX40 agonist ivuxolimab in advanced cancers. TCRdb's copy holds only in-frame clones and misses some; the assay was immunoSEQ multiplex PCR. The table records more than 45,000 clones, approximately 88% of them present only once. Material: CD4+ or CD8+ T cells sorted from blood, obtained in a trial of the OX40 agonist ivuxolimab. The origin of the receptors is an adult with an advanced solid tumor such as melanoma, head and neck, liver or kidney cancer.

This sequence joins TRBV2 and TRBJ1-3; 8 nucleotides match TRBD1. Trimming took 2 bases from V and 7 from J; bases not matched to a gene: 7. Germline CDR1 SNHLY, CDR2 FYNNEI. CDR3 length: 15 residues. CDR3 coding DNA: TGTGCCAGCAGTGAACCGCGGACAGGGACGAACACCATATATTTT. It codes for CASSEPRTGTNTIYF. Looking up the rest from reference TRBV2 and TRBJ1-3 gives the full variable domain: EPEVTQTPSHQVTQMGQEVILRCVPISNHLYFYWYRQILGQKVEFLVSFYNNEISEKSEIFDDQFSVERPDGSNFTLKIRSTKLEDSAMYFCASSEPRTGTNTIYFGEGSWLTVV.

V gene TRBV2 combines with J gene TRBJ2-5; 10 bases are shared with TRBD1. The V gene end was trimmed by 6 bases and the J gene end by 5 bases; junction bases not matched to a gene: 6. The CDR3 length is 14 residues. Germline-derived CDR1 and CDR2 are SNHLY and FYNNEI. The CDR3: CASSGQGGVETQYF. The CDR3 DNA reads TGTGCCAGCAGCGGACAGGGGGGGGTGGAGACCCAGTACTTC.

The V and J genes are TRBV7-2 and TRBJ2-7, with D hard to call. Trimming removed 1 base at V and 5 bases at J, with 9 bases between. The CDR3 loop spans 13 amino acids. Germline V lookup: CDR1 SGHTA, CDR2 FQGNSA. DNA of the CDR3: TGTGCCAGCAGCTTAGTCACCCGGGACGAGCAGTACTTC. Translating gives CASSLVTRDEQYF.

The CDR3 here is CASSYSSDRFSETQYF. The CDR3 DNA is TGTGCCAGCAGTTACTCGTCCGACAGGTTTTCAGAGACCCAGTACTTC. The V and J genes are TRBV6-6 and TRBJ2-5; D may be TRBD1 (6 bases). This CDR3 is built from 16 residues. Germline lookup yields CDR1 MNHNY and CDR2 SVGAGI (reference sequence). V was cut by 0 bases and J by 4 bases, with 15 bases left in between.

V and J are TRBV19 and TRBJ1-3; D gene uncertain. This CDR3 is built from 13 residues. The germline V gene encodes CDR1 LNHDA and CDR2 SQIVND (reference sequence). V lost 9 bases and J 4 bases, leaving 13 bases between the germline ends. The CDR3 nucleotides read TGTGCCAGCCTGACCGTTGCCGGAAACACCATATATTTT. Translating it yields CASLTVAGNTIYF.

Notes on this clone: One end of the junction is discordant with germline, which a read error may explain. The chain couples TRBV2 to TRBJ2-1; 7 nucleotides agree with TRBD1. Germline CDR1 and CDR2: SNHLY and FYNNEI. The CDR3 contains 13 residues. CDR3 in amino acids: CASSKGGYSEQFF. CDR3 sequence (DNA): TGTGCCAGCAGTAAAGGGGGCTACAGTGAGCAGTTCTTC.

V usage is TRBV18 and J usage is TRBJ1-1; no reliable D call. The CDR3 has 13 residues. CDR1 and CDR2 from the germline V gene are KGHSH and LQKENI. The V and J ends lost 6 bases and 2 bases respectively, with 10 bases between them. CDR3 nucleotide sequence: TGTGCCAGCTCCCCTAAGGGAAACACTGAAGCTTTCTTT. It codes for CASSPKGNTEAFF.

The V and J genes are TRBV2 and TRBJ2-1, with 9 bases matching TRBD2. The germline gives CDR1 SNHLY, CDR2 FYNNEI. With V trimmed by 4 bases and J by 5 bases, 3 bases remained unmatched. CDR3 length equals 14 residues. DNA for the CDR3: TGTGCCAGCAGTGTGCCTAGCGGGAACAATGAGCAGTTCTTC. This sequence encodes CASSVPSGNNEQFF.

This chain uses TRBV7-9 with TRBJ2-7; perhaps TRBD1 as D (6 bases). V was pared by 3 bases and J by 6 bases, with 15 bases between. The CDR3 totals 14 residues. The germline V gene encodes CDR1 SEHNR and CDR2 FQNEAQ (reference sequence). The CDR3 bases are TGTGCCAGCAGCTTGGGTGGACAGCATGGCGAGCAGTACTTC. It is translated as CASSLGGQHGEQYF. The complete variable domain, with remaining parts taken from reference TRBV7-9 and TRBJ2-7, reads DTGVSQNPRHKITKRGQNVTFRCDPISEHNRLYWYRQTLGQGPEFLTYFQNEAQLEKSRLLSDRFSAERPKGSFSTLEIQRTEQGDSAMYLCASSLGGQHGEQYFGPGTRLTVT.

This chain joins TRBV11-3 and TRBJ2-3, with 9 positions matching TRBD1. J was trimmed by 4 bases and V by 1 base; bases with no gene match: 12. This CDR3 contains 18 residues. Germline lookup yields CDR1 SGHNT and CDR2 YENEEA. In DNA form, the CDR3 reads TGTGCCAGCAGCTTAGGTCCCGGGACAGGGAAGTTCGCAGATACGCAGTATTTT. The encoded protein is CASSLGPGTGKFADTQYF.

The chain couples TRBV30 to TRBJ2-1, with 9 bases matching TRBD2. V was clipped by 0 bases and J by 5 bases; unmatched bases: 5. This CDR3 is built from 15 residues. CDR1 is GTSNPN, CDR2 SVGIG, per germline (reference sequence). This CDR3 reads CAWSVSLAGNNEQFF. CDR3 DNA: TGTGCCTGGAGTGTAAGTCTAGCGGGGAACAATGAGCAGTTCTTC.

CDR3 nucleotides: TGTGCCAGCAGCTTAGCAGGGGGGGACACTGAAGCTTTCTTT. Protein: CASSLAGGDTEAFF. The rearrangement joins TRBV11-2 to TRBJ1-1, with 7 positions matching TRBD1. Germline assignment: CDR1 SGHAT and CDR2 FQNNGV. J was trimmed by 3 bases and V by 1 base; bases with no gene match: 2. The CDR3 is made up of 14 amino acids.

The V call is TRBV13, the J call TRBJ2-5; D perhaps matches TRBD2 (6 bases). Germline CDR1 PRHDT, CDR2 FYEKMQ (reference sequence). This CDR3 has 13 amino acids. V was shortened by 0 bases and J by 9 bases, with 11 bases between the two germline ends. The CDR3, as DNA: TGTGCCAGCAGCTTAGGTCCGCGGGGACCCCAGTACTTC. Amino acids: CASSLGPRGPQYF.

V is TRBV7-2 and J is TRBJ2-4; D may be TRBD1 (6 bases). V was cut by 1 base and J by 0 bases, with 16 bases left in between. The CDR3 loop spans 18 amino acids. Germline CDR1 reads SGHTA; CDR2 reads FQGNSA. CDR3 protein: CASSLGYRDILAKNIQYF. The CDR3 nucleotides are TGTGCCAGCAGCTTAGGATACAGGGATATCCTAGCCAAAAACATTCAGTACTTC.

A single count supports this clone. The J gene is TRBJ2-5, the V gene TRBV18; D is perhaps TRBD1 (6 bases). The CDR3 extends over 13 amino acids. Germline V CDR1 and CDR2: KGHSH, LQKENI. The V end was cut by 6 bases, the J end by 5 bases, with 13 bases between. The CDR3 protein is CASSPEQGETQYF. CDR3 nucleotide sequence: TGTGCCAGCTCCCCCGAGCAGGGGGAGACCCAGTACTTC.

V and J are TRBV11-3 and TRBJ2-1, with TRBD2 as a possible D gene (5 bases). This CDR3 contains 13 residues. Trimming stripped 7 bases from V and 9 bases from J, with 16 bases between. CDR1 and CDR2 (germline): SGHNT, YENEEA. The CDR3 spells CASTHRGSPEQFF. The CDR3 DNA reads as TGTGCCAGCACTCATCGGGGAAGTCCTGAGCAGTTCTTC.

The rearrangement uses TRBV9 and TRBJ1-3, with TRBD1 matching over 9 bases. There are 17 residues in the CDR3. The V gene's germline CDR1 is SGDLS and CDR2 YYNGEE. Germline trimming cut 4 bases from V and 4 bases from J; bases unmatched to any gene: 12. The CDR3 DNA reads TGTGCCAGCAGCTCAACCGGGACAGGGAGTCCCGGAAACACCATATATTTT. Amino acid sequence: CASSSTGTGSPGNTIYF.

J is TRBJ2-7 and V is TRBV5-1; 7 nucleotides match TRBD1. The V and J ends lost 7 bases and 6 bases, in that order; junction bases with no gene match: 10. Germline loops: CDR1 SGHRS, CDR2 YFSETQ. The CDR3 has 13 residues. The CDR3 protein is CASAAEAGGEQYF. The CDR3 region has the DNA TGCGCCAGCGCAGCGGAGGCAGGGGGCGAGCAGTACTTC.

The J gene is TRBJ2-7, the V gene TRBV5-5; D gene ambiguous. Looked up from germline, CDR1 is SGHKS and CDR2 is YYEKEE (reference sequence). The CDR3 covers 14 residues. V was shortened by 6 bases and J by 3 bases, with 16 bases between the two germline ends. For the CDR3, the DNA is TGTGCCAGCAACTATGCAACGAATCGCTACGAGCAGTACTTC. Its protein is CASNYATNRYEQYF.

The chain carries TRBV5-5 and TRBJ2-7, with D perhaps TRBD2 (6 bases). The CDR3 has 15 amino acids. Germline CDR1 SGHKS, CDR2 YYEKEE (reference sequence). The V end was cut by 3 bases, the J end by 4 bases, with 17 bases between. CDR3 residues: CASSSYTGGGYEQYF. For the CDR3, the DNA is TGTGCCAGCAGCTCCTACACTGGTGGGGGGTACGAGCAGTACTTC.

This chain uses TRBV2 with TRBJ1-5; perhaps TRBD1 as D (5 bases). V lost 8 bases and J 3 bases, leaving 11 bases between the germline ends. The germline gives CDR1 SNHLY, CDR2 FYNNEI. The CDR3 length is 13 residues. DNA of the CDR3: TGTGCCAGCCTCCAGGGAATCAATCAGCCCCAGCATTTT. This encodes CASLQGINQPQHF.

In nucleotides, the CDR3 is TGTGCCAGCAGCTTAGGAGGTAAAACGCAGCTCCGCCCGCGGGATGAGCAGTTCTTC. Protein sequence: CASSLGGKTQLRPRDEQFF. The rearrangement joins TRBV7-2 to TRBJ2-1; a possible D gene is TRBD2 (5 bases). CDR3 size: 19 residues. Germline lookup yields CDR1 SGHTA and CDR2 FQGNSA. V dropped 1 base and J dropped 8 bases, with 27 bases sitting between them. Full variable domain (remainder filled in from reference TRBV7-2 and TRBJ2-1): GAGVSQSPSNKVTEKGKDVELRCDPISGHTALYWYRQSLGQGLEFLIYFQGNSAPDKSGLPSDRFSAERTGGSVSTLTIQRTQQEDSAVYLCASSLGGKTQLRPRDEQFFGPGTRLTVL.

This sequence joins TRBV6-4 and TRBJ1-5; a weak D match, TRBD1 (6 bases). V dropped 3 bases and J dropped 0 bases, with 12 bases sitting between them. The CDR3 loop spans 16 amino acids. The germline V gene encodes CDR1 MRHNA and CDR2 SNTAGT. The CDR3 DNA is TGTGCCAGCAGTGAGAGGGGGGACTATAGCAATCAGCCCCAGCATTTT. Translating it yields CASSERGDYSNQPQHF.

The chain combines TRBV5-1 with TRBJ2-3; TRBD1 is a possible D gene (6 bases). Germline CDR1 and CDR2: SGHRS and YFSETQ. The CDR3 contains 12 residues. Between the trimmed V and J ends, which lost 6 bases and 6 bases, there was a span of 11 bases. The CDR3 reads CASTGQTDTQYF. In nucleotides, the CDR3 is TGCGCCAGCACCGGACAGACCGATACGCAGTATTTT.

CDR3 DNA sequence: TGTGCCAGCAGTGAATTTCGAGGAAACAATTCACCCCTCCACTTT. This translates into CASSEFRGNNSPLHF. The V and J genes are TRBV6-1 and TRBJ1-6; D gene ambiguous. V was pared by 2 bases and J by 7 bases, with 12 bases between. Per germline, CDR1 MNHNS and CDR2 SASEGT. The CDR3 is made up of 15 amino acids.

V and J are TRBV5-4 and TRBJ2-5, with 7 bases aligning to TRBD1. The CDR3 extends over 19 amino acids. Trimming removed 0 bases from V and 1 base from J; junction bases left unmatched: 15. The germline gives CDR1 SGHNT, CDR2 YYREEE (reference sequence). Here the CDR3 reads CASSLGPGGTATSQETQYF. CDR3 DNA sequence: TGTGCCAGCAGCTTGGGCCCAGGGGGTACAGCCACCTCCCAAGAGACCCAGTACTTC.

The gene calls are TRBV5-6 and TRBJ2-5; a weak D match, TRBD1 (6 bases). The CDR3 has 13 residues. In germline, CDR1 is SGHDT, CDR2 YYEEEE. V was trimmed by 3 bases and J by 5 bases, leaving 11 bases between them. The DNA of the CDR3 is TGTGCCAGCAGCTCACAGGGTCGGGAGACCCAGTACTTC. Translating gives CASSSQGRETQYF. Full variable domain (remainder filled in from reference TRBV5-6 and TRBJ2-5): DAGVTQSPTHLIKTRGQQVTLRCSPKSGHDTVSWYQQALGQGPQFIFQYYEEEERQRGNFPDRFSGHQFPNYSSELNVNALLLGDSALYLCASSSQGRETQYFGPGTRLLVL.

V gene TRBV20-1 combines with J gene TRBJ2-7, with D unresolved. Germline assignment: CDR1 DFQATT and CDR2 SNEGSKA (reference sequence). Trimming stripped 5 bases from V and 5 bases from J, with 7 bases between. The CDR3 extends over 10 amino acids. CDR3 DNA sequence: TGCAGTGCTGCTTGGGACGAGCAGTACTTC. Translation gives CSAAWDEQYF.